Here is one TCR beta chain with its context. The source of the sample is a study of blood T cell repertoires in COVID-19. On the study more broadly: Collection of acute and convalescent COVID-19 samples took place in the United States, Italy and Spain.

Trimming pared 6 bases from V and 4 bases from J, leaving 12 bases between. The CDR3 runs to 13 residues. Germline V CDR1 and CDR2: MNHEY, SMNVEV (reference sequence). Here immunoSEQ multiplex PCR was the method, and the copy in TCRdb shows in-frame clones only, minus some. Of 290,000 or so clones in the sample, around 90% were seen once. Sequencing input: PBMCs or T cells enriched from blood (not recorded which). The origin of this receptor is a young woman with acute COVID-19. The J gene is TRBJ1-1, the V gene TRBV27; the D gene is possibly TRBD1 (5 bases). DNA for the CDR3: TGTGCCAGCAGGAAACAGCAGGGCACTGAAGCTTTCTTT. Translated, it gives CASRKQQGTEAFF.